The next 20 T cell receptor beta chains were all read from a single sample in a study of long-term antiretroviral therapy in people with HIV (dated by TCRdb to between 2021 and 2022). The immunoSEQ hsTCRB v3.0 assay was used at survey level resolution for TRB variable region sequencing. Not all clones reach the TCRdb copy of this immuneACCESS table, which keeps in-frame sequences only. Checked studies attribute under half of the gap to unresolved V genes and leave the rest unexplained. The sample has about 39,000 clones on record, roughly 87% of them singletons. Together, the top ten hold approximately 6.5% of the sample. The specimen comprised unsorted PBMCs, sampled 0.6 years after starting antiretroviral therapy. The receptors originated from a man aged 18 to 29 with HIV.

The chain has TRBV14 and TRBJ2-1; 10 nucleotides match TRBD2. The CDR3 is 16 amino acids. The V and J ends lost 3 bases and 4 bases, in that order; junction bases with no gene match: 6. Germline V gene lookup returns CDR1 SGHDN and CDR2 FVKESK. The chain's CDR3 is CASSHVASGRYNEQFF. As DNA, the CDR3 is TGTGCCAGCAGCCATGTAGCTAGCGGGAGATACAATGAGCAGTTCTTC. The variable domain in full, with the rest retrieved from reference TRBV14 and TRBJ2-1, is EAGVTQFPSHSVIEKGQTVTLRCDPISGHDNLYWYRRVMGKEIKFLLHFVKESKQDESGMPNNRFLAERTGGTYSTLKVQPAELEDSGVYFCASSHVASGRYNEQFFGPGTRLTVL.

The V call is TRBV7-2, the J call TRBJ2-3, with 11 bases identical to TRBD2. V was pared by 5 bases and J by 4 bases, with 11 bases of the junction left unmatched. CDR3 size: 17 residues. CDR1 SGHTA and CDR2 FQGNSA come from the germline V gene. Here the CDR3 reads CASSGRGLAGTADTQYF. In nucleotides, the CDR3 is TGTGCCAGCAGCGGTAGAGGACTAGCGGGCACGGCAGATACGCAGTATTTT.

The chain carries TRBV5-6 and TRBJ2-7; D is possibly TRBD2 (6 bases). This CDR3 is built from 15 residues. CDR1 is SGHDT and CDR2 is YYEEEE in the germline V gene. Trimming removed 2 bases from V and 4 bases from J, with 16 bases in between. CDR3 nucleotide sequence: TGTGCCAGCAGCTTTTATCGGGAGCAACTTTACGAGCAGTACTTC. It codes for CASSFYREQLYEQYF. Combining the CDR3 with reference TRBV5-6 and TRBJ2-7 gives the whole variable domain DAGVTQSPTHLIKTRGQQVTLRCSPKSGHDTVSWYQQALGQGPQFIFQYYEEEERQRGNFPDRFSGHQFPNYSSELNVNALLLGDSALYLCASSFYREQLYEQYFGPGTRLTVT.

This chain connects TRBV5-1 to TRBJ1-2; D is possibly TRBD1 (5 bases). CDR3 length: 15 amino acids. V was cut by 1 base and J by 4 bases, with 14 bases left in between. Germline CDR1 is SGHRS and CDR2 is YFSETQ. For the CDR3, the DNA is TGCGCCAGCAGCTTGACGGGGGGTGAGACCTATGGCTACACCTTC. As protein: CASSLTGGETYGYTF.

This chain links TRBV7-2 with TRBJ2-7, with TRBD2 as a possible D gene (5 bases). With 5 bases removed from V and 6 bases from J, the gap between germline ends came to 14 bases. CDR1 is SGHTA, CDR2 FQGNSA, per germline. This CDR3 comprises 13 residues. CDR3: CASSGNTRGEQYF. CDR3 DNA: TGTGCCAGCAGCGGGAATACTAGAGGCGAGCAGTACTTC.

This clone was detected only a few times. The chain uses TRBV28 and TRBJ1-2, with D perhaps TRBD1 (5 bases). The CDR3 runs to 13 residues. In germline, CDR1 is MDHEN, CDR2 SYDVKM. Trimming left V 10 bases short and J 2 bases short, with 14 bases between. The chain's CDR3 is CANRDPRNYGYTF. CDR3 bases: TGTGCCAATAGGGACCCCCGCAACTATGGCTACACCTTC.

This clone was picked up a small number of times. This sequence joins TRBV28 and TRBJ1-5; D perhaps matches TRBD1 (5 bases). CDR1 is MDHEN, CDR2 SYDVKM, per germline. Trimming left V 7 bases short and J 7 bases short, with 17 bases between. The CDR3 length is 14 residues. DNA for the CDR3: TGTGCCAGCACCCAGGTGGGCGGGGCGCAGCCCCAGCATTTT. This translates into CASTQVGGAQPQHF.

The table lists this clone with a few counts. The chain carries TRBV19 and TRBJ1-2; possible D gene TRBD1, 5 bases. Trimming shortened V by 5 bases and J by 8 bases, and 12 bases separated the two germline ends. There are 12 residues in the CDR3. CDR1 is LNHDA and CDR2 is SQIVND in the germline V gene (reference sequence). The CDR3 DNA is TGTGCCAGTAGTTTCGCCGGGGCAGGCTACACCTTC. The encoded protein is CASSFAGAGYTF.

This clone appeared a few times. J is TRBJ1-2 and V is TRBV6-5; 10 nucleotides match TRBD1. The CDR3 covers 15 residues. Germline CDR1 is MNHEY and CDR2 is SVGAGI. The trim removed 6 bases at V and 4 bases at J, leaving 8 bases unmatched. The CDR3 nucleotides read TGTGCCAGCAGCCCTGACAGGGGGCTGGGCTATGGCTACACCTTC. It is translated as CASSPDRGLGYGYTF.

The V and J genes are TRBV19 and TRBJ2-7, with D perhaps TRBD2 (6 bases). Trimming removed 3 bases at V and 7 bases at J, with 10 bases between. The CDR3 is made up of 12 amino acids. CDR1 LNHDA and CDR2 SQIVND come from the germline V gene (reference sequence). The CDR3 sequence: CASSIIGGEQYF. DNA of the CDR3: TGTGCCAGTAGTATTATCGGAGGGGAGCAGTACTTC.

This sequence joins TRBV28 and TRBJ2-7; 9 bases align to TRBD2. V trimming: 1 base; J trimming: 5 bases; junction bases outside the gene matches: 3. CDR1 and CDR2 from the germline V gene are MDHEN and SYDVKM. CDR3 size: 14 residues. The DNA for the CDR3 is TGTGCCAGCAGTTTATTAGCGGGAGTCCACGAGCAGTACTTC. It yields the protein CASSLLAGVHEQYF.

The chain is built from TRBV9 and TRBJ2-3; 7 bases align to TRBD1. The CDR3 covers 15 residues. V lost 2 bases to trimming and J lost 6 bases; unmatched junction nucleotides: 9. The germline gives CDR1 SGDLS, CDR2 YYNGEE. The DNA for the CDR3 is TGTGCCAGCAGCGTGAGCCCAGCCAGGGGGGATACGCAGTATTTT. Translated, it gives CASSVSPARGDTQYF.

The genes are TRBV5-1 and TRBJ2-3, with 8 nucleotides matching TRBD2. J was trimmed by 3 bases and V by 2 bases; bases with no gene match: 2. CDR1 is SGHRS, CDR2 YFSETQ, per germline. The CDR3 totals 14 residues. The CDR3 protein is CASSFSSGTDTQYF. The DNA for the CDR3 is TGCGCCAGCAGCTTTTCTAGCGGGACAGATACGCAGTATTTT.

This clone came up once. This chain links TRBV18 with TRBJ2-5; TRBD2 is a possible D gene (5 bases). Germline CDR1 KGHSH, CDR2 LQKENI. The germline V and J ends were trimmed by 6 bases and 2 bases, with 19 bases remaining between them. The CDR3 runs 16 residues. The CDR3 DNA sequence: TGTGCCAGCTCCCCGACGGTGGGCCGGGGTCAAGAGACCCAGTACTTC. It specifies CASSPTVGRGQETQYF.

V and J are TRBV6-5 and TRBJ2-1, with D possibly matching TRBD1 (5 bases). This CDR3 has 14 amino acids. The ends were cut back, 6 bases at V and 5 bases at J, with 14 bases in the middle. The germline CDR1 and CDR2 sequences are MNHEY and SVGAGI. In DNA form, the CDR3 reads TGTGCCAGCAGGAAGGACATTACCAACAATGAGCAGTTCTTC. This gives the protein CASRKDITNNEQFF.

In DNA, the CDR3 is TGTGCCAGCAGTCCCCCGGGCTTAAATCAGCCCCAGCATTTT. It yields the protein CASSPPGLNQPQHF. This chain connects TRBV28 to TRBJ1-5; D not certain. CDR3 length: 14 amino acids. Germline V lookup: CDR1 MDHEN, CDR2 SYDVKM. With 5 bases removed from V and 4 bases from J, the gap between germline ends came to 12 bases.

The chain employs TRBV7-8 and TRBJ2-1; TRBD1 aligns across 10 bases. Trimming took 3 bases from V and 6 from J; bases not matched to a gene: 5. The length of the CDR3 is 15 residues. Germline values: CDR1 SGHVS, CDR2 FQNEAQ. The CDR3 is CASSFWTGGSNEQFF. The CDR3 DNA is TGTGCCAGCAGCTTTTGGACAGGGGGAAGCAATGAGCAGTTCTTC.

The CDR3 here is CATRPGGGYTF. The CDR3 nucleotides read TGTGCCACCCGGCCGGGGGGCGGCTACACCTTC. V and J are TRBV6-1 and TRBJ1-2, with D perhaps TRBD1 (6 bases). Germline CDR1 MNHNS, CDR2 SASEGT. This CDR3 region has 11 residues. The ends were cut back, 10 bases at V and 8 bases at J, with 14 bases in the middle.

This clone was observed once. This chain links TRBV28 with TRBJ2-2; D is unclear. The CDR3 covers 16 residues. Germline assignment: CDR1 MDHEN and CDR2 SYDVKM. The germline V and J ends were trimmed by 3 bases and 0 bases, with 11 bases remaining between them. CDR3 region: CASSFKWGSNTGELFF. The CDR3 region has the DNA TGTGCCAGCAGTTTTAAGTGGGGATCGAACACCGGGGAGCTGTTTTTT.

The chain uses TRBV15 and TRBJ2-7; D may be TRBD1 (6 bases). Trimming removed 0 bases from V and 4 bases from J, with 7 bases in between. Germline CDR1 is LNHNV and CDR2 is YYDKDF (reference sequence). CDR3 length equals 13 residues. The CDR3 loop reads CATSRDQGYEQYF. The CDR3 nucleotides are TGTGCCACCAGCAGAGATCAGGGGTACGAGCAGTACTTC. The full variable domain, in which reference TRBV15 and TRBJ2-7 provide the parts outside the CDR3, is DAMVIQNPRYQVTQFGKPVTLSCSQTLNHNVMYWYQQKSSQAPKLLFHYYDKDFNNEADTPDNFQSRRPNTSFCFLDIRSPGLGDTAMYLCATSRDQGYEQYFGPGTRLTVT.